These 31 T cell receptor beta chains originate from one sample sequenced in a study of Ad26.COV2.S vaccination and SARS-CoV-2 variants. Clones were read by immunoSEQ multiplex PCR, and TCRdb kept only the in-frame ones, dropping some. The data contain roughly 390,000 clones, about 85% of them seen just once; the ten biggest clones take up roughly 3.2%. Treatment specified: roughly 19 received Ad26.COV2.S at low or high dose, single or two shots; a few received placebo; per-sample allocation not given. Sampling happened 63 days after the first vaccine or placebo injection. The specimen was peripheral blood, collected in a trial of Ad26.COV2.S vaccine versus placebo. All receptors derive from a person aged 18-65 years who received the Ad26.COV2.S COVID-19 vaccine or a placebo.

The chain couples TRBV7-9 to TRBJ1-2, with D possibly being TRBD1 (5 bases). Trimming pared 1 base from V and 4 bases from J, leaving 7 bases between. Germline CDR1 reads SEHNR; CDR2 reads FQNEAQ (reference sequence). This CDR3 has 13 residues. CDR3 sequence: CASSLDGAYGYTF. CDR3 bases: TGTGCCAGCAGCTTAGATGGGGCCTATGGCTACACCTTC.

The J gene is TRBJ1-1, the V gene TRBV19; D remains ambiguous. The CDR3 runs to 14 residues. With 8 bases removed from V and 1 base from J, the gap between germline ends came to 14 bases. The germline CDR1 and CDR2 sequences are LNHDA and SQIVND (reference sequence). CDR3 amino acids: CASHFSGRNTEAFF. The CDR3 DNA sequence: TGTGCCAGTCATTTCTCGGGTAGGAACACTGAAGCTTTCTTT.

The rearrangement links TRBV6-5 to TRBJ2-1; D uncertain. Trimming removed 0 bases at V and 2 bases at J, with 5 bases between. The V gene's germline CDR1 is MNHEY and CDR2 SVGAGI. The CDR3 runs to 14 residues. CDR3 DNA: TGTGCCAGCAGTTACTCGAACGCCTACAATGAGCAGTTCTTC. Its translation is CASSYSNAYNEQFF.

The chain recombines TRBV27 with TRBJ1-2; a weak D match, TRBD1 (5 bases). The V gene lost 0 bases and the J gene lost 7 bases, with 9 bases spanning the gap. The germline V gene has CDR1 MNHEY and CDR2 SMNVEV (reference sequence). This CDR3 has 13 residues. CDR3 region: CASSLSRVSGYTF. DNA of the CDR3: TGTGCCAGCAGTTTATCCAGGGTCAGTGGCTACACCTTC.

V is TRBV5-6 and J is TRBJ2-1; D is unresolved. CDR3 size: 14 residues. Germline loops: CDR1 SGHDT, CDR2 YYEEEE. Trimming shortened V by 2 bases and J by 8 bases, and 14 bases separated the two germline ends. The CDR3 spells CASSFYSSGDEQFF. CDR3 nucleotides: TGTGCCAGCAGCTTCTACAGCAGTGGCGATGAGCAGTTCTTC. The full variable domain, its missing parts supplied by reference TRBV5-6 and TRBJ2-1, is DAGVTQSPTHLIKTRGQQVTLRCSPKSGHDTVSWYQQALGQGPQFIFQYYEEEERQRGNFPDRFSGHQFPNYSSELNVNALLLGDSALYLCASSFYSSGDEQFFGPGTRLTVL.

V usage is TRBV19 and J usage is TRBJ1-2; 7 nucleotides agree with TRBD1. Trimming cost V 4 bases and J 4 bases; bases outside gene matches: 6. Germline lookup yields CDR1 LNHDA and CDR2 SQIVND (reference sequence). CDR3 size: 14 residues. The CDR3 sequence: CASSRDSDRYGYTF. The CDR3 DNA reads TGTGCCAGTAGTAGGGACAGTGATCGCTATGGCTACACCTTC.

There are a few counts of this clone. The V and J genes are TRBV9 and TRBJ1-1; 8 bases fit TRBD1. This CDR3 spans 12 amino acids. Looked up from germline, CDR1 is SGDLS and CDR2 is YYNGEE. Trimming cost V 2 bases and J 7 bases; bases outside gene matches: 1. The CDR3, as DNA: TGTGCCAGCAGCGTGGGGACAGGTGAAGCTTTCTTT. Translating gives CASSVGTGEAFF.

The chain joins TRBV12-3 or TRBV12-4 to TRBJ2-1; D is undetermined. The CDR3 contains 11 residues. V gave up 6 bases and J gave up 13 bases, with 13 bases separating them. The CDR3 DNA is TGTGCCAGCAGCCTACTGGGATATCAGTTCTTC. Amino acids: CASSLLGYQFF.

The J gene is TRBJ2-2, the V gene TRBV7-2; D unresolved. The CDR3 contains 15 residues. The germline CDR1 and CDR2 sequences are SGHTA and FQGNSA. V dropped 1 base and J dropped 1 base, with 7 bases sitting between them. The CDR3 DNA reads TGTGCCAGCAGCTTAGAATATGGGAACACCGGGGAGCTGTTTTTT. Protein sequence: CASSLEYGNTGELFF. The whole variable domain, filled in from reference TRBV7-2 and TRBJ2-2, reads GAGVSQSPSNKVTEKGKDVELRCDPISGHTALYWYRQSLGQGLEFLIYFQGNSAPDKSGLPSDRFSAERTGGSVSTLTIQRTQQEDSAVYLCASSLEYGNTGELFFGEGSRLTVL.

The rearrangement uses TRBV7-9 and TRBJ2-5; TRBD1 agrees at 9 bases. CDR3 length: 16 amino acids. V shed 4 bases and J 2 bases; nucleotides not matched to a gene: 8. Germline V gene sequence: CDR1 SEHNR, CDR2 FQNEAQ (reference sequence). CDR3 DNA: TGTGCCAGCAGCTCAGACAGGGGGGGAAAACAAGAGACCCAGTACTTC. Its translation is CASSSDRGGKQETQYF.

The chain combines TRBV9 with TRBJ1-1; perhaps TRBD1 as D (6 bases). The CDR3 sequence is 14 residues long. The V and J ends lost 4 bases and 1 base respectively, with 11 bases between them. Germline-derived CDR1 and CDR2 are SGDLS and YYNGEE. The CDR3 bases are TGTGCCAGCAGCCAGGGACACCAGAACACTGAAGCTTTCTTT. Residues: CASSQGHQNTEAFF. The full variable domain, its missing parts supplied by reference TRBV9 and TRBJ1-1, is DSGVTQTPKHLITATGQRVTLRCSPRSGDLSVYWYQQSLDQGLQFLIQYYNGEERAKGNILERFSAQQFPDLHSELNLSSLELGDSALYFCASSQGHQNTEAFFGQGTRLTVV.

The CDR3 is CASGYYRGLETDTQYF. The DNA for the CDR3 is TGTGCCAGCGGATACTACAGGGGCTTGGAAACAGATACGCAGTATTTT. The rearrangement uses TRBV27 and TRBJ2-3; 7 nucleotides match TRBD1. CDR3 size: 16 residues. Germline values: CDR1 MNHEY, CDR2 SMNVEV (reference sequence). J lost 3 bases, V lost 8 bases, and 14 bases had no gene match.

This clone came up once. This rearrangement joins TRBV5-5 to TRBJ2-5; D remains unclear. V lost 4 bases and J 5 bases, leaving 12 bases between the germline ends. The CDR3 is 13 amino acids. Germline V gene lookup returns CDR1 SGHKS and CDR2 YYEKEE (reference sequence). The CDR3 coding sequence is TGTGCCAGCAGCGCCTATGTCGCGGAGACCCAGTACTTC. Residues: CASSAYVAETQYF.

The gene calls are TRBV5-4 and TRBJ1-2; 7 bases are a match to TRBD1. The CDR3 sequence is 14 residues long. J gave up 7 bases and V 3 bases, and 9 bases lay outside the gene matches. The germline CDR1 and CDR2 sequences are SGHNT and YYREEE (reference sequence). CDR3 protein: CASSWDSALGGYTF. The CDR3 region has the DNA TGTGCCAGCAGCTGGGACAGCGCCCTAGGTGGCTACACCTTC.

The CDR3 nucleotides read TGCAGTGCCAGTGGACTCCCGGAGGAGCCTGGAAACACCATATATTTT. Translating gives CSASGLPEEPGNTIYF. The chain joins TRBV20-1 to TRBJ1-3; D not resolved. Germline CDR1 DFQATT, CDR2 SNEGSKA (reference sequence). This CDR3 region has 16 residues. Trimming took off 6 bases at V and 2 bases at J, with 20 bases between the two ends.

This clone was counted a few times. The genes are TRBV19 and TRBJ1-1; weak D call: TRBD1 (6 bases). The V gene lost 5 bases and the J gene lost 12 bases, with 16 bases spanning the gap. CDR1 and CDR2 (germline): LNHDA, SQIVND (reference sequence). This CDR3 is 12 amino acids long. CDR3 loop: CASSFLGTLTFF. The DNA for the CDR3 is TGTGCCAGTAGTTTCCTCGGGACACTTACTTTCTTT.

The chain combines TRBV4-1 with TRBJ2-7; the D gene could be TRBD1 or TRBD2 (5 bases each). CDR3 length: 14 amino acids. Trimming took 1 base from V and 2 from J, leaving 9 bases between them. Germline V gives CDR1 MGHRA, CDR2 YSYEKL. CDR3: CASSQAGRPYEQYF. In nucleotides, the CDR3 is TGCGCCAGCAGCCAAGCGGGACGGCCCTACGAGCAGTACTTC.

The count of this clone is one. The J gene is TRBJ1-1, the V gene TRBV18; D is unclear. V lost 1 base to trimming and J lost 2 bases, with 11 bases between them. Germline-derived CDR1 and CDR2 are KGHSH and LQKENI. The CDR3 is made up of 15 amino acids. The CDR3 reads CASSPLVGSNTEAFF. Here the CDR3 DNA reads TGTGCCAGCTCACCACTTGTGGGGTCTAACACTGAAGCTTTCTTT.

The gene calls are TRBV4-1 and TRBJ1-2, with a tentative D call TRBD1 (6 bases). This CDR3 has 16 amino acids. V was pared by 0 bases and J by 0 bases, with 11 bases between. Germline values: CDR1 MGHRA, CDR2 YSYEKL. CDR3 nucleotides: TGCGCCAGCAGCCAAGATACCAACAGGGCTAACTATGGCTACACCTTC. Translated: CASSQDTNRANYGYTF.

The V gene is TRBV6-5, the J gene TRBJ2-4; D might be TRBD1 (6 bases). Trimming left V 8 bases short and J 7 bases short, with 15 bases between. The CDR3 is made up of 13 amino acids. Germline V gene data show CDR1 as MNHEY and CDR2 as SVGAGI. The CDR3 is CASYPLTGNIQYF. In DNA, the CDR3 is TGTGCCAGCTACCCGTTAACAGGGAACATTCAGTACTTC.

The V gene is TRBV30, the J gene TRBJ1-5; 7 positions match TRBD1. V gave up 3 bases and J gave up 5 bases; unmatched junction bases: 7. Germline V lookup: CDR1 GTSNPN, CDR2 SVGIG (reference sequence). The CDR3 extends over 14 amino acids. In DNA, the CDR3 is TGTGCCTGGAGCCAGGAACAGGGGCATCAGCCCCAGCATTTT. Amino acids: CAWSQEQGHQPQHF.

The chain combines TRBV12-3 or TRBV12-4 with TRBJ2-5; D gene ambiguous. The length of the CDR3 is 13 residues. The V and J ends lost 8 bases and 0 bases respectively, with 10 bases between them. CDR3 bases: TGTGCCAGCTGTCGGGCGGACCAAGAGACCCAGTACTTC. It translates to CASCRADQETQYF.

The chain employs TRBV19 and TRBJ2-5; 15 bases agree with TRBD2. J gave up 7 bases and V 9 bases, and 6 bases lay outside the gene matches. The CDR3 has 14 amino acids. The germline gives CDR1 LNHDA, CDR2 SQIVND (reference sequence). The DNA of the CDR3 is TGTGCCAGCGGGACTAGCGGGGGGCTGCGGACCCAGTACTTC. Translated, it gives CASGTSGGLRTQYF.

The chain links TRBV10-2 to TRBJ2-5, with TRBD2 as a possible D gene (6 bases). The CDR3 loop spans 14 amino acids. The germline V gene encodes CDR1 WSHSY and CDR2 SAAADI. V shed 10 bases and J shed 0 bases, with 15 bases lying between them. CDR3 amino acids: CATLDRGYQETQYF. The CDR3 DNA follows: TGCGCCACCTTAGACCGGGGGTACCAAGAGACCCAGTACTTC.

The chain recombines TRBV29-1 with TRBJ1-2; D unclear. The V and J ends lost 1 base and 3 bases respectively, with 12 bases between them. Per germline, CDR1 SQVTM and CDR2 ANQGSEA. The CDR3 loop spans 14 amino acids. CDR3 sequence reads: CSVEVEARYYGYTF. In DNA, the CDR3 is TGCAGCGTTGAAGTCGAAGCCCGCTACTATGGCTACACCTTC.

The chain's CDR3 is CASSELWGYTF. The CDR3 DNA is TGTGCCAGCAGTGAACTCTGGGGCTACACCTTC. The rearrangement joins TRBV6-1 to TRBJ1-2; D gene unclear. This CDR3 is 11 amino acids long. From germline, CDR1 is MNHNS and CDR2 SASEGT. The V and J ends lost 2 bases and 8 bases respectively, with 6 bases between them.

This clone has just a few counts. V is TRBV5-4 and J is TRBJ1-2; D gene ambiguous. Trimming stripped 1 base from V and 4 bases from J, with 17 bases between. CDR3 length equals 16 residues. The germline V gene has CDR1 SGHNT and CDR2 YYREEE (reference sequence). CDR3: CASSLPGIPRGYGYTF. In DNA form, the CDR3 reads TGTGCCAGCAGCTTGCCCGGGATCCCGAGAGGCTATGGCTACACCTTC.

The chain couples TRBV4-1 to TRBJ1-5; 7 bases line up with TRBD1. Germline-derived CDR1 and CDR2 are MGHRA and YSYEKL. The J segment lost 1 base and the V segment lost 1 base, leaving 7 bases of the junction unmatched. The length of the CDR3 is 17 residues. CDR3 in amino acids: CASSQVITGVSNQPQHF. CDR3 in DNA: TGCGCCAGCAGCCAAGTAATCACAGGGGTGAGCAATCAGCCCCAGCATTTT.

The V gene is TRBV4-1, the J gene TRBJ1-5; D not certain. V was trimmed by 0 bases and J by 2 bases, leaving 11 bases between them. Germline V gene lookup returns CDR1 MGHRA and CDR2 YSYEKL. This CDR3 has 16 amino acids. As DNA, the CDR3 is TGCGCCAGCAGCCAAGATCTTCACCAGGGCAATCAGCCCCAGCATTTT. This sequence encodes CASSQDLHQGNQPQHF.

This clone was detected only once. This chain joins TRBV5-8 and TRBJ1-2, with no clear D. CDR1 and CDR2 (germline): SGHTS, YDEGEE. CDR3 length: 15 residues. Deletions cut 0 bases from V and 4 bases from J, with 13 bases between. DNA of the CDR3: TGTGCCAGCAGCTTGGGGGGTGGACTCAGCTATGGCTACACCTTC. This encodes CASSLGGGLSYGYTF.

This clone was counted once. The rearrangement links TRBV2 to TRBJ2-1; 8 nucleotides line up with TRBD2. Per germline, CDR1 SNHLY and CDR2 FYNNEI. V was clipped by 4 bases and J by 6 bases; unmatched bases: 5. The CDR3 has 14 amino acids. As DNA, the CDR3 is TGTGCCAGCAGTGGGGCGGGGGGATCCAATGAGCAGTTCTTC. This translates into CASSGAGGSNEQFF.